This TCR beta chain was observed in a study of cytomegalovirus exposure and HLA in healthy donors (dated by TCRdb to about 2017). In the study overall: An earlier analysis of some 600 of the donors reported around 280 Gb of sequence data and 95 million to 140 million unique TCR beta sequences obtained from 180 million or so T cells. An early release covering roughly 600 HLA-typed donors comprised about 290 gigabases of sequencing data and tens of millions of unique TCR sequences. Of the 300 to 500 genotyped donors, less than 85% were placed in the genetic ancestry cluster associated with self-reported Caucasian donors. The aim of the study was to test whether cataloging public T cell receptors could identify signatures of past pathogen exposure. The study profiled the T cell repertoires of hundreds of subjects by immunosequencing and related them to cytomegalovirus serostatus. Besides the first cohort of about 730 subjects, a separate validation cohort made up of over a hundred different subjects was used. To predict cytomegalovirus infection status, the study brought together high-throughput TCR immunosequencing, statistical association of individual TCRs with disease status, and machine learning. A later analysis re-examined previously published TCR beta repertoires from over 500 donors and added high-resolution HLA genotyping to investigate patterns of TCR occurrence. Rather than drawing on any new phenotypic data, the later analysis identified candidate immune exposures from TCR beta sequences and the way those sequences occurred across donors. To decide whether each TCR beta V gene segment behaved as functional or pseudogenic, an earlier analysis of fewer than 750 of the donors relied on high-throughput TCR beta sequencing. Alongside the repertoire data, information on donor age, sex, ethnicity and CMV serostatus was compiled. In a later genetic analysis, genome-wide SNP genotypes for about three fifths of the roughly 670 donors were used, and that subset was treated as a discovery cohort. Every repertoire in the discovery cohort had been generated on one and the same sequencing platform. Both class I and class II loci were covered by HLA typing, at four-digit resolution. The number of typed donors differed by locus: about 620-640 for A, B, C, DRB1 and DQB1; approximately 520 for DQA1; some 610 for DPA1; and roughly 450 for DPB1. Roughly five DR-DQ haplotypes were treated as single units for association and clustering because of strong linkage in the cohort. Across 300 to 500 genotyped donors of the cohort, an average of about 240,000 unique TCR beta nucleotide sequences per donor were sequenced, and roughly 20% of those sequences were non-productive. What the work shows at the level of the full study, not this receptor alone: HLA typing was unavailable for some donors at each locus, so association tests used only the typed subset. Across donors, most TCR sequences were observed very rarely, whereas some public TCRs were present in many individuals. Because counts were too low, some 17 rarely observed V segments, including chromosome 9 orphons, were excluded from the earlier analysis of some 590 of the donors. A further reported finding was that TCR beta sequences accurately predicted the HLA-A and HLA-B alleles for most subjects in the first cohort. This cohort had only TCR beta chains sequenced, and the lack of alpha or paired-chain data limited which features could be detected. In a later analysis, some 17,000 TCR beta sequences were associated with specific HLA alleles at a false discovery rate of 0.05. The study listed 150 to 200 TCR beta chains as associated with cytomegalovirus. In a later analysis, the rate of TCR association differed among HLA loci, with DRB1 alleles having the most associated TCRs and HLA-C alleles having the fewest. The classifier was reported to diagnose cytomegalovirus status with high specificity and sensitivity in both the original and validation cohorts. A group of highly shared sequence variants was considered likely to be a technical artifact of the sequencing pipeline. In an earlier analysis of fewer than 700 of the donors, most TCR beta V segments appeared in productive rearrangements about 87% or about 30% of the time, broadly matching IMGT annotations. According to a later genetic analysis, donors in an Asian-associated ancestry cluster had fewer N-insertions in productive TCRs than the roughly 700-donor mean. Because the 87-base-pair reads could not distinguish some IMGT-functional V segments, including TRBV6-2 and TRBV6-3, those segments were excluded. For the cohort, immune exposure information was limited to CMV serostatus. Three of the identified cytomegalovirus-associated TCR beta chains were confirmed in vitro to be specific for cytomegalovirus antigens. When HLA alleles, especially DR and DQ, strongly co-occurred, attributing TCR associations to individual alleles was difficult. An association between a missense DCLRE1C variant and V-gene and J-gene trimming of TCR beta chains was found in a later genetic analysis and replicated in an independent cohort. Compared with equally common non-associated chains, HLA-associated TCR beta chains in a later analysis were more clonally expanded and had lower generation probabilities. It was suggested by the authors that the approach could potentially be generalized to other disease states and immunological phenotypes. Linkage disequilibrium might explain the correlated functional status among segregating V segments, but an unknown experimental factor could not be excluded. A later analysis found that most CMV-associated TCR beta chains appeared HLA-restricted, with HLA associations seemingly driven largely by CMV exposure. A later analysis reported that several top co-occurrence clusters appeared linked to parvovirus B19, influenza, CMV and Epstein-Barr virus. The presence/absence analyses assumed that sequencing depth was roughly uniform across donors, and that assumption may not be true.

Comments on this clone: Its antigen remains undetermined. Qualities for individual bases were not recorded, and no much larger clone is one base off.

The cohort comprised 550 to 700 healthy bone marrow donors. At the time of sampling, all cohort members were nominally healthy, though unrecorded immune exposures were likely present. The donor was CMV seronegative and was included in the group of 352 seronegative cohort members. Every donor gave a peripheral blood sample, and the peripheral blood mononuclear cells from that sample were used for TCR beta sequencing. The Qiagen DNeasy Blood Extraction Kit was used to extract genomic DNA from the blood cell samples. Libraries were built with the immunoSEQ multiplex PCR assay. The multiplex PCR relied on a mix of 60 forward primers for TCR Vbeta segments and 13 reverse primers for TCR Jbeta segments. A multiplex PCR assay on genomic DNA amplified the CDR3 region of rearranged TCR beta genes. On the Illumina HiSeq System, the amplified TCR beta libraries were sequenced as 87-base-pair reads. As for the authors' bioinformatics: A later analysis tallied 75 million to 85 million unique TCR beta chains across the 660 or so repertoires, and about 10 million of those chains were shared by two or more donors. To remove PCR and sequencing errors, raw reads were error-corrected and collapsed into unique sequences using a nearest-neighbor algorithm that merged closely related sequences. V, D and J gene segments were assigned by aligning CDR3 sequences to IMGT reference sequences. Each retained sequence needed at least a six-nucleotide match to both a V gene segment and a J gene segment. Rearrangements were classified as productive when the CDR3 lacked stop codons and remained in frame with V and J, and all other rearrangements were classified as non-productive. CDR3 was defined according to IMGT convention as the region running from the second conserved V-encoded cysteine to the conserved J-encoded phenylalanine. The earlier analysis of 587 of the donors excluded any sequence lacking an unambiguous match to a single V gene segment. In an earlier analysis of some 590 of the donors, a V segment was called functional when productive rearrangements were above 56.7%, and segregating when the standard deviation between donors exceeded 5%. A statistical classification framework was built for diagnosing cytomegalovirus status from the catalog of TCR beta chain sequences. V and J gene assignment, in a later analysis, came from comparing TCR nucleotide sequences with IMGT/GENE-DB human TR gene sequences. In a later analysis, CDR3 sequences and most-parsimonious VDJ recombination scenarios were assigned using the TCRdist pipeline. In a later analysis, each TCR beta chain was defined by its CDR3 amino acid sequence together with its V-gene family, and reads lacking a unique V-gene family were excluded. As a way to deal with suspected cross-contamination and a sequencing artifact, a later analysis dropped 450 to 600 nucleotide sequences that were highly shared and had low generation probability. In a later analysis, a clonal expansion index for each public chain was calculated from normalized within-repertoire ranks of inferred template counts. In a later analysis, generation probabilities were computed using a VDJ recombination model fitted to out-of-frame rearrangements, and the results were checked against IGoR. In a later analysis, TCR-TCR, TCR-HLA and TCR-CMV co-occurrence was scored with hypergeometric tests, and a repertoire-size bias correction was applied to TCR pairs. To estimate false discovery rates, a later analysis permuted the HLA or CMV assignments 20 times. In a later analysis, co-occurring TCRs were grouped using DBSCAN, with TCRdist sequence similarity added in when clustering inside HLA-allele-positive subsets. For co-occurrence clustering, repertoires with fewer than 30,000 or more than 120,000 public chains were excluded, along with four to six repertoires with anomalous nucleotide sharing. TCRdb took over this immuneACCESS table, retaining in-frame rearrangements with V and J assigned. Such tables are incomplete; in checked studies, under half of the missing clones stem from an unresolved V gene, and the remainder is unexplained. The DNA was the basis for D and trimming; V, J and clone size are from that table. The sample table records 83,000 or so clones; 80% to 90% of these occur just once. About 2% of the sample rests with the top ten.

Via the germline V gene, CDR1 is MNHNS and CDR2 SASEGT. V loses 6 bases of germline sequence and J loses 5 bases, and the interval between the two ends is 16 bases. Counted from cysteine to phenylalanine, this CDR3 has 14 amino acids. Here the CDR3 DNA is all that survives: 42 bases in frame from base 1. The clonotype comes from a woman younger than 45 in good health and CMV-seronegative. Material: PBMCs. The chain joins TRBV6-1 to TRBJ2-5; the D gene is possibly TRBD1, with 6 bases matching. The DNA reads TGTGCCAGCAGGGAAACAGGGTTCGGGGAGACCCAGTACTTC. It codes for CASRETGFGETQYF.